A selection of T cell receptor beta chains follows, all from one sample in a study of T cell repertoires in cytomegalovirus infection. TCRdb reprocessed the reads with MiXCR, giving one entry per CDR3 protein. This sample carries over 300,000 distinct CDR3 sequences, more than 9% of them seen once, and the ten largest clones take around 4.5%. The source material was PBMCs. The source of these receptors is a human donor in good health (CMV status not recorded). Some clones in this sample may be carry-over from other donors' samples. Both conserved end residues are part of each CDR3. The order of the fields is D gene, J gene, V gene, clone size, CDR3 protein, CDR3 DNA. A D gene is named only where the DNA matches it firmly. Rows give clone size only sometimes, using once, few, many, or a class for an expanded clone.

>.|TRBJ2-1|TRBV18|few
CASSPSLGRAGNEQFF
TGTGCCAGCTCACCAAGCCTAGGGAGAGCTGGAAATGAGCAGTTCTTC
>TRBD2|TRBJ2-7|TRBV4-2|.
CASSQDLGSGLLTYEQYF
TGTGCCAGCAGCCAAGATCTGGGTAGCGGGCTACTTACCTACGAGCAGTACTTC
>TRBD2|TRBJ2-7|TRBV7-2|few
CASSPWTSGGSYEQYF
TGTGCCAGCAGCCCTTGGACTAGCGGGGGCTCCTACGAGCAGTACTTC
>TRBD2|TRBJ2-1|TRBV27|.
CASTRGGPGADEQFF
TGTGCCAGCACCCGGGGGGGACCAGGGGCGGATGAGCAGTTCTTC
>.|TRBJ1-4|TRBV7-6|.
CASSPSGGLKLFF
TGTGCCAGCAGCCCCTCCGGCGGGTTGAAACTGTTTTTT
>TRBD2|TRBJ2-1|TRBV30|few
CAWSVGLAHNEQFF
TGTGCCTGGAGTGTAGGACTAGCGCACAATGAGCAGTTCTTC
>.|TRBJ2-7|TRBV6-6|many
CASSYSGTFSYEQYF
TGTGCCAGCAGTTACTCCGGGACATTCTCCTACGAGCAGTACTTC
>.|TRBJ2-5|TRBV18|.
CASTFRAKQETQYF
TGTGCCAGCACGTTTCGGGCAAAACAAGAGACCCAGTACTTC
>.|TRBJ1-2|TRBV7-9|many
CASSLGALYGYTF
TGTGCCAGCAGCTTAGGAGCTCTCTATGGCTACACCTTC
>TRBD1|TRBJ2-7|TRBV7-9|few
CASSSSPWDREVIEQYF
TGTGCCAGCAGCTCCTCGCCCTGGGACAGGGAGGTAATTGAGCAGTACTTC
>TRBD1|TRBJ2-3|TRBV24-1|.
CATSDLDLTGVAPKAPDTQYF
TGTGCCACCAGTGATTTGGATCTGACAGGGGTTGCTCCAAAAGCCCCAGATACGCAGTATTTT
>.|TRBJ2-5|TRBV7-8|many
CASSPWGVGRLQETQYF
TGTGCCAGCAGCCCCTGGGGGGTAGGGAGACTCCAAGAGACCCAGTACTTC
>.|TRBJ2-3|TRBV7-2|many
CASSLEVADTQYF
TGTGCCAGCAGCTTAGAGGTAGCAGATACGCAGTATTTT
>.|TRBJ1-1|TRBV11-2|few
CASSSLRGRGRGYTEAFF
TGTGCCAGCAGCTCCCTAAGAGGGCGGGGGCGAGGGTACACTGAAGCTTTCTTT
>.|TRBJ1-1|TRBV7-2|many
CASSLTSRTEAFF
TGTGCCAGCAGCTTAACAAGCCGTACTGAAGCTTTCTTT
>TRBD2|TRBJ2-7|TRBV12-3/TRBV12-4|few
CASSPPRGRVYEQYF
TGTGCCAGCAGCCCCCCTCGCGGGAGAGTGTACGAGCAGTACTTC
>.|TRBJ2-2|TRBV18|many
CASSLETQLLTGELFF
TGTGCCAGCTCACTTGAGACTCAGCTTCTCACCGGGGAGCTGTTTTTT
>.|TRBJ1-1|TRBV28|.
CASNEETEAFF
TGTGCCAGCAACGAGGAGACTGAAGCTTTCTTT
>.|TRBJ2-1|TRBV28|many
CASSSPPRDEQFF
TGTGCCAGCAGTTCCCCCCCCCGGGATGAGCAGTTCTTC
>.|TRBJ2-1|TRBV7-6|few
CASPLRDGWNEQFF
TGTGCCAGCCCCCTCCGGGACGGGTGGAATGAGCAGTTCTTC
>.|TRBJ2-2|TRBV5-1|.
CASSRRERTNTGELFF
TGCGCCAGCAGTAGGAGGGAGAGGACGAACACCGGGGAGCTGTTTTTT
>.|TRBJ2-5|TRBV7-2|few
CASSLYGFAGTQYF
TGTGCCAGCAGCTTATATGGCTTTGCGGGGACCCAGTACTTC
>.|TRBJ2-1|TRBV10-2|.
CASTKWGGDLYNEQFF
TGCGCCAGCACTAAGTGGGGGGGCGATCTATACAATGAGCAGTTCTTC
>.|TRBJ1-2|TRBV30|.
CAWSVDGDAARRGYTF
TGTGCCTGGAGTGTCGACGGTGATGCAGCCAGACGGGGCTACACCTTC
>.|TRBJ1-1|TRBV5-1|.
CASSVLAGGTEAFF
TGCGCCAGCAGCGTCCTGGCGGGGGGCACTGAAGCTTTCTTT
>.|TRBJ2-7|TRBV20-1|few
CSARNQPYEQYF
TGCAGTGCTAGAAATCAGCCCTACGAGCAGTACTTC
>.|TRBJ1-5|TRBV19|many
CASSTRTQGGNQPQHF
TGTGCCAGTAGTACCCGGACTCAAGGCGGCAATCAGCCCCAGCATTTT
>.|TRBJ1-4|TRBV19|few
CASTRTDEKLFF
TGTGCCAGTACCAGGACAGATGAAAAACTGTTTTTT
>.|TRBJ1-2|TRBV7-3|many
CASSPQGIGEGYTF
TGTGCCAGCAGCCCGCAGGGCATTGGGGAAGGCTACACCTTC
>.|TRBJ2-4|TRBV20-1|.
CSARDPGDGSAKNIQYF
TGCAGTGCTAGAGATCCGGGGGATGGATCTGCCAAAAACATTCAGTACTTC
>.|TRBJ2-3|TRBV28|.
CASSQLDSHADTQYF
TGTGCCAGCAGTCAATTAGACAGTCATGCAGATACGCAGTATTTT
>.|TRBJ1-2|TRBV12-3/TRBV12-4|.
CASSLYHSVVAGGYTF
TGTGCCAGCAGTTTATATCATTCCGTCGTCGCTGGTGGCTACACCTTC
>TRBD1|TRBJ1-6|TRBV11-1|.
CASSNRDRGNNSPLHF
TGTGCCAGCAGTAATCGGGACAGGGGAAATAATTCACCCCTCCACTTT
>TRBD1|TRBJ1-6|TRBV28|.
CATCGQGQDSPLHF
TGTGCCACATGTGGACAGGGTCAAGATTCACCCCTCCACTTT
>TRBD1|TRBJ2-1|TRBV30|few
CAWGYRGRVEQFF
TGTGCCTGGGGATACAGGGGGCGCGTTGAGCAGTTCTTC
>.|TRBJ2-1|TRBV7-2|many
CASSLVLGGNEQFF
TGTGCCAGCAGCTTAGTCTTAGGTGGCAATGAGCAGTTCTTC
>.|TRBJ2-1|TRBV20-1|.
CSARSAHDEQFF
TGCAGTGCTAGATCTGCCCACGATGAGCAGTTCTTC
>.|TRBJ1-6|TRBV7-8|.
CASSLDTGLNSPLHF
TGTGCCAGCAGCTTAGACACAGGACTTAATTCACCCCTCCACTTT
>.|TRBJ2-4|TRBV4-1|many
CASSQSIQGGNIQYF
TGCGCCAGCAGCCAGAGCATACAGGGTGGGAACATTCAGTACTTC
>TRBD1|TRBJ1-2|TRBV20-1|few
CSATRDRGLDGYTF
TGCAGTGCCACAAGGGACAGGGGGTTGGATGGCTACACCTTC
>.|TRBJ2-1|TRBV6-1|.
CASSGGDSYNEQFF
TGTGCCAGCAGTGGCGGTGACTCCTACAATGAGCAGTTCTTC